This TCR beta chain came from a study of identical twins. General study points: Shared out-of-frame alpha sequences (those common to twins) showed excess low generation probability. Conclusions leaned on cross-sectional statistical analysis and did not track the same donors over time.

A universal primer site was created by template switching, with the cDNA bearing unique molecular identifiers. TCRdb ran MiXCR on the 5' RACE reads and lists one entry per CDR3 protein. In the table there are 400,000 or so distinct CDR3 sequences, 9% of which are singletons. As concerns this clonotype: Its antigen remains unknown.

V was trimmed by 9 bases and J by 4 bases, leaving 14 bases between them. The CDR3 totals 13 residues. CDR1 is ENHRY and CDR2 is SYGVKD in the germline V gene. Only healthy Caucasians were enrolled as donors. The chain is built from TRBV10-3 and TRBJ2-3, with D possibly being TRBD2 (6 bases). The sequenced sample was naive T cells sorted from blood. This sequence was found in a woman aged 45 to 65 in good health. CDR3 residues: CAMSRSSADTQYF. The CDR3 DNA sequence: TGTGCCATGAGTAGGTCTAGCGCAGATACGCAGTATTTT.